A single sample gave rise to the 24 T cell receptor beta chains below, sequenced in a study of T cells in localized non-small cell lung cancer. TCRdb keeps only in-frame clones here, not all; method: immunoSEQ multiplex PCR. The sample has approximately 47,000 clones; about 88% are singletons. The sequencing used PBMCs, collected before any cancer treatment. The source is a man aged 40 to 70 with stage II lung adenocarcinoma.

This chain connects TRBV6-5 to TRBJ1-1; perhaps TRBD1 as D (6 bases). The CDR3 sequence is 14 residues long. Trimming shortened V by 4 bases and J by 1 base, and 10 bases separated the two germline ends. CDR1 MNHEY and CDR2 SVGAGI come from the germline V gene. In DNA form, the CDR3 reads TGTGCCAGCAGTTCTCAGACAGGGAACACTGAAGCTTTCTTT. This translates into CASSSQTGNTEAFF.

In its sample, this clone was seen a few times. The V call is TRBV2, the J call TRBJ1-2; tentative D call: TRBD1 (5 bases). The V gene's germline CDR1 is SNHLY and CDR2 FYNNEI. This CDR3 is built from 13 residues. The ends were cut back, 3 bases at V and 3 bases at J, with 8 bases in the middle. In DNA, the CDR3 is TGTGCCAGCAGTGAGGGGGGGTACTATGGCTACACCTTC. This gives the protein CASSEGGYYGYTF.

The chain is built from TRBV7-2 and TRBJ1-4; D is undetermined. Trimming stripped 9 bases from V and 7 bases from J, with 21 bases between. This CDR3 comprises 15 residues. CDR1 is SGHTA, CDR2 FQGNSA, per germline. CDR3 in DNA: TGTGCCAGTTCCACCGACGGGCTTTCGGGTGAAAAACTGTTTTTT. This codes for CASSTDGLSGEKLFF.

The CDR3 coding sequence is TGTGCCAGCAGAAGGGGGCAAGCTGAAGCTTTCTTT. Encoded protein: CASRRGQAEAFF. This sequence joins TRBV6-5 and TRBJ1-1, with 7 bases fitting TRBD1. V lost 6 bases to trimming and J lost 6 bases; unmatched junction nucleotides: 4. Germline CDR1 is MNHEY and CDR2 is SVGAGI. The length of the CDR3 is 12 residues.

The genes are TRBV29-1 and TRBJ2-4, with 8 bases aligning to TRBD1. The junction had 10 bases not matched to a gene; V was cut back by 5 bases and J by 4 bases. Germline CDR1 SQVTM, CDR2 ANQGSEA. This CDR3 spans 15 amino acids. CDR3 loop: CSVKGQEPNKNIQYF. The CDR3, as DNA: TGCAGCGTTAAGGGACAGGAGCCCAATAAAAACATTCAGTACTTC.

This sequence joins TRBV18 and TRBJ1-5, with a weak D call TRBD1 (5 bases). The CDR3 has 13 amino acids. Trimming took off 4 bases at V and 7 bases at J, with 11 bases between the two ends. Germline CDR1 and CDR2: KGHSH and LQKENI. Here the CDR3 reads CASSQGGDQPQHF. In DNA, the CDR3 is TGTGCCAGCTCACAGGGTGGGGACCAGCCCCAGCATTTT.

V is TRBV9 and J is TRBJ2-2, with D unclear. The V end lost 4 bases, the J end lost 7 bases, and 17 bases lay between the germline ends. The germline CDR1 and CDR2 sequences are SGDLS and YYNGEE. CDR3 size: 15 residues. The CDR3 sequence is CASSPRVGRSGELFF. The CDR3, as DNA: TGTGCCAGCAGCCCACGAGTGGGCCGGAGCGGGGAGCTGTTTTTT.

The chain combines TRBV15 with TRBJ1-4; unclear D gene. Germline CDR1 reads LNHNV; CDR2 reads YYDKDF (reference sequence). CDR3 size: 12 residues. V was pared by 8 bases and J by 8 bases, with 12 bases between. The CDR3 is CATGEGTEKLFF. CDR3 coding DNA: TGTGCCACCGGGGAGGGTACCGAAAAACTGTTTTTT.

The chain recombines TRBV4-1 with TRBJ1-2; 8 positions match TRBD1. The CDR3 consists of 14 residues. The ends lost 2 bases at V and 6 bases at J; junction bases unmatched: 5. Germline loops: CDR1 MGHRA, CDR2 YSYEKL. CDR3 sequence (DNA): TGCGCCAGCAGCCAACCGCGGACAGGGAATGGCTACACCTTC. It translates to CASSQPRTGNGYTF.

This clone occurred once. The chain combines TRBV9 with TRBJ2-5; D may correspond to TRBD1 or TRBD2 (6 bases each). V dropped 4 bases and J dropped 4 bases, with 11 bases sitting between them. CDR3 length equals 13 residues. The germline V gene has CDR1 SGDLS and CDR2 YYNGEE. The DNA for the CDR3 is TGTGCCAGCAGCACAGGAGGGGGAGAGACCCAGTACTTC. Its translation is CASSTGGGETQYF.

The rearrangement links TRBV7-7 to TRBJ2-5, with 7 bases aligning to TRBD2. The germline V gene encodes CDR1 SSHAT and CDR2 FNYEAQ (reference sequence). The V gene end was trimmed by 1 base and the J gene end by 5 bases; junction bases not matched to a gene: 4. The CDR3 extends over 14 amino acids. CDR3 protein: CASSLGAGDETQYF. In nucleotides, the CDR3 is TGTGCCAGCAGCTTAGGGGCGGGGGATGAGACCCAGTACTTC.

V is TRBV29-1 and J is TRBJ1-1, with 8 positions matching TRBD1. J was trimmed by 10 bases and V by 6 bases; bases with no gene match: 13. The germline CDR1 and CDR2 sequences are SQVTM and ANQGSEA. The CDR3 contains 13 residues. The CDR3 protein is CSVDMGRGRGAFF. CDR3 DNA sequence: TGCAGCGTCGATATGGGCAGGGGGCGCGGAGCTTTCTTT.

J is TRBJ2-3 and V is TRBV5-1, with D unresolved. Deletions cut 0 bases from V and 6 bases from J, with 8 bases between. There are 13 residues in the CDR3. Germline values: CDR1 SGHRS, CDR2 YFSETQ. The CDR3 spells CASSLDLVDTQYF. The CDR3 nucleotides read TGCGCCAGCAGCTTGGACCTAGTGGATACGCAGTATTTT.

CDR3 DNA: TGTGCCAGCAGCTTAGAGTTACACTATGGCTACACCTTC. Residues: CASSLELHYGYTF. The chain employs TRBV5-6 and TRBJ1-2; D is unresolved. Germline V gives CDR1 SGHDT, CDR2 YYEEEE. The V and J ends lost 2 bases and 3 bases respectively, with 8 bases between them. This CDR3 region has 13 residues.

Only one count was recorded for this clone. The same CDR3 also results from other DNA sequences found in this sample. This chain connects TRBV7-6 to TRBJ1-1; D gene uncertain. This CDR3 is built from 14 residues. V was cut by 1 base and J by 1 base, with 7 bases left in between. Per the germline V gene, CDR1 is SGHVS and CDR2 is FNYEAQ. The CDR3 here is CASSLEPENTEAFF. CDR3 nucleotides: TGTGCCAGCAGCTTAGAACCCGAGAACACTGAAGCTTTCTTT.

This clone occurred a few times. The CDR3 DNA is TGTGCCAGCGGTTGGGGACAGGAGAATTCACCCCTCCACTTT. It encodes CASGWGQENSPLHF. The chain has TRBV6-5 and TRBJ1-6, with 8 bases identical to TRBD1. This CDR3 is built from 14 residues. V lost 8 bases and J lost 7; bases outside the gene matches: 7. The germline V gene has CDR1 MNHEY and CDR2 SVGAGI.

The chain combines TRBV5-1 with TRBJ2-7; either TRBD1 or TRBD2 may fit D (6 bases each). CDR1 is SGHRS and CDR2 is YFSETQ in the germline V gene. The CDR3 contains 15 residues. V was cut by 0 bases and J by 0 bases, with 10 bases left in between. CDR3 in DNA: TGCGCCAGCAGCTTGGGGGGGGCGCCCTCCTACGAGCAGTACTTC. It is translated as CASSLGGAPSYEQYF.

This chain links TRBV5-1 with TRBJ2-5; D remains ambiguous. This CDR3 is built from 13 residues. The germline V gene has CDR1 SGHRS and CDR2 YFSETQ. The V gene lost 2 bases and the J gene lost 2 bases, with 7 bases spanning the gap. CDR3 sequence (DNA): TGCGCCAGCAGCTTTGACCAGCAAGAGACCCAGTACTTC. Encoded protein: CASSFDQQETQYF.

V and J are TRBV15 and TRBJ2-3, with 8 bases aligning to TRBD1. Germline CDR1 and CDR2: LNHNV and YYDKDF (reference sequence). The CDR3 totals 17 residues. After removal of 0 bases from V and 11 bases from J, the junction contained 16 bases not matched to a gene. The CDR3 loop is CATSRDGRQGAGLLQYF. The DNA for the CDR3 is TGTGCCACCAGCAGAGATGGACGGCAGGGGGCAGGTTTGTTGCAGTATTTT.

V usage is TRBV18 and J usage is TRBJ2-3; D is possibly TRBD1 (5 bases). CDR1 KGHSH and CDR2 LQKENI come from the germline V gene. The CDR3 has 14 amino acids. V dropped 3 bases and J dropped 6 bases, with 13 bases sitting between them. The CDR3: CASSPKGAPDTQYF. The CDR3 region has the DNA TGTGCCAGCTCACCGAAAGGGGCCCCCGATACGCAGTATTTT. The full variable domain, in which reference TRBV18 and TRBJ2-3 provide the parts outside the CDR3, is NAGVMQNPRHLVRRRGQEARLRCSPMKGHSHVYWYRQLPEEGLKFMVYLQKENIIDESGMPKERFSAEFPKEGPSILRIQQVVRGDSAAYFCASSPKGAPDTQYFGPGTRLTVL.

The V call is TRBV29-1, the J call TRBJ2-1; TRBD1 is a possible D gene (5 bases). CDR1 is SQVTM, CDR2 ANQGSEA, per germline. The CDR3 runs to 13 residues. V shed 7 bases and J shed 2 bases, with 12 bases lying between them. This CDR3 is CSALTVTYNEQFF. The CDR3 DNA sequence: TGCAGCGCCCTGACAGTTACCTACAATGAGCAGTTCTTC.

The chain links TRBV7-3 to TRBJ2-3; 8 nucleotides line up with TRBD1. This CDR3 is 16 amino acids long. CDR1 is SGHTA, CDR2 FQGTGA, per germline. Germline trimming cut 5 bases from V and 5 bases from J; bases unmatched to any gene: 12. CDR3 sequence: CASSKDRGRLEDTQYF. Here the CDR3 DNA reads TGTGCCAGCAGCAAAGACAGGGGTCGGTTGGAAGATACGCAGTATTTT. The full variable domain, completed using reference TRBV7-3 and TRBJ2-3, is GAGVSQTPSNKVTEKGKYVELRCDPISGHTALYWYRQSLGQGPEFLIYFQGTGAADDSGLPNDRFFAVRPEGSVSTLKIQRTERGDSAVYLCASSKDRGRLEDTQYFGPGTRLTVL.

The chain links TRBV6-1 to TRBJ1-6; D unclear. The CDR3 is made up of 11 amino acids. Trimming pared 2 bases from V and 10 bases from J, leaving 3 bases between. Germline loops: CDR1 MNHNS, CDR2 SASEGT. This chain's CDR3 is CASSEKSPLHF. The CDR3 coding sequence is TGTGCCAGCAGTGAAAAATCACCCCTCCACTTT.

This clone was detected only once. CDR3 loop: CASSFDRASTDTQYF. The CDR3 nucleotides read TGTGCCAGTAGTTTCGACAGGGCCTCCACAGATACGCAGTATTTT. V and J are TRBV19 and TRBJ2-3, with 7 bases lining up with TRBD1. CDR3 size: 15 residues. Germline V lookup: CDR1 LNHDA, CDR2 SQIVND (reference sequence). V shed 5 bases, J shed 2 bases, and the junction held 7 bases outside the gene matches.